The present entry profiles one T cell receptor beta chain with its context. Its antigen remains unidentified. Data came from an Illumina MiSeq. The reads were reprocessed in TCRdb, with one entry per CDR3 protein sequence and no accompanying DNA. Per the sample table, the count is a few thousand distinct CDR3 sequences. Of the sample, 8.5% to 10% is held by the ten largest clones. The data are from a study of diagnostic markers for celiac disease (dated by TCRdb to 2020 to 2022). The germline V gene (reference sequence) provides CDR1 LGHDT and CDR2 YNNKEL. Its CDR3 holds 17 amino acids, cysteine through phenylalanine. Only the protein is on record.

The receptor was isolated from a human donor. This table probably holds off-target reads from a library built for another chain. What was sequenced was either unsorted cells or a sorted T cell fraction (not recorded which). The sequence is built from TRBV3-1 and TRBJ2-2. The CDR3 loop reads CASSQLVVANRAGELFF.